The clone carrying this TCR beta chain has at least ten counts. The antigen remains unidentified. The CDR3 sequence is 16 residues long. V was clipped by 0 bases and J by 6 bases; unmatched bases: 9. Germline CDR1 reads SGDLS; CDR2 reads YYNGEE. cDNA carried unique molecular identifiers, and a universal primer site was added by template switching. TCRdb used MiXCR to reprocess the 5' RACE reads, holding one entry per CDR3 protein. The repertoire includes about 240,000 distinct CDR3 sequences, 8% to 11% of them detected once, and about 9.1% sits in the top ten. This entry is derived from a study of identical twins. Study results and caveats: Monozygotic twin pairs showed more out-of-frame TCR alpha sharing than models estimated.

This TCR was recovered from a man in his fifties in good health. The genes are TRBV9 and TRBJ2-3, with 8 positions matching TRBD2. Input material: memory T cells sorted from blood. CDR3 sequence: CASSVAAGGGSDTQYF. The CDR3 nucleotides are TGTGCCAGCAGCGTAGCGGCGGGGGGTGGGTCCGATACGCAGTATTTT.